This TCR beta chain was identified during a study of T cells in Graves' hyperthyroidism and ophthalmopathy. CDR1 is LNHDA, CDR2 SQIVND, per germline (reference sequence). After removal of 5 bases from V and 9 bases from J, the junction contained 7 bases not matched to a gene. The CDR3 length is 14 residues. The investigators amplified TCR beta CDR3 regions from RNA transcripts. A first-round RT-PCR of the TCR CDR3 used the HTBI primer set. MiXCR, run by TCRdb on the multiplex PCR reads, gives a single entry per CDR3 protein. The sample has hundreds of thousands of distinct CDR3 sequences; roughly 15% are singletons.

V is TRBV19 and J is TRBJ2-6, with TRBD2 matching 7 bases. Sequencing used blood. The receptor's source is a man aged 18 to 29 with Graves' ophthalmopathy. This CDR3 is CASSAGVQGNVLTF. CDR3 sequence (DNA): TGTGCCAGTAGTGCGGGAGTCCAAGGCAACGTCCTGACTTTC.